Each of the 7 T cell receptor beta chains below was sequenced from the same sample in a study of neurological immune-mediated disorders. Time point indicated: longitudinal time-point 2. TCRdb used MiXCR to reprocess the 5' RACE reads, holding one entry per CDR3 protein. The profile shows about 49,000 distinct CDR3 sequences, 13% of them singletons. The material sequenced was PBMCs. The receptor set was obtained from a male donor with HTLV-1-associated myelopathy (HAM/TSP).

This chain uses TRBV15 with TRBJ1-2; unclear D gene. From germline, CDR1 is LNHNV and CDR2 YYDKDF (reference sequence). The CDR3 consists of 13 residues. V lost 0 bases, J lost 5 bases, and 7 bases lay in between. DNA of the CDR3: TGTGCCACCAGCAGAGAGGGGATTTATGGCTACACCTTC. Translation gives CATSREGIYGYTF.

This clonotype appeared many times. The V gene is TRBV20-1, the J gene TRBJ2-7, with no clear D. Germline CDR1 is DFQATT and CDR2 is SNEGSKA (reference sequence). The CDR3 extends over 12 amino acids. Trimming stripped 3 bases from V and 6 bases from J, with 12 bases between. The CDR3 loop reads CSASATGIEQYF. The CDR3 bases are TGCAGTGCTAGTGCGACTGGAATCGAGCAGTACTTC.

This clonotype was detected ten times or more. The CDR3, as DNA: TGTGCCAGCAGCCAAGACAGAGCGGAACCCTATGGCTACACCTTC. Its protein is CASSQDRAEPYGYTF. This chain connects TRBV7-2 to TRBJ1-2, with a tentative D call TRBD1 (5 bases). Germline V gene lookup returns CDR1 SGHTA and CDR2 FQGNSA. The CDR3 extends over 15 amino acids. Trimming took 5 bases from V and 4 from J, leaving 17 bases between them.

In its sample, this clonotype was seen many times. J is TRBJ1-5 and V is TRBV6-5; 10 bases match TRBD1. V shed 5 bases, J shed 4 bases, and the junction held 8 bases outside the gene matches. CDR1 is MNHEY and CDR2 is SVGAGI in the germline V gene. The CDR3 runs 16 residues. The CDR3: CASSPRGQGSNQPQHF. CDR3 sequence (DNA): TGTGCCAGCAGTCCAAGGGGACAGGGGTCGAATCAGCCCCAGCATTTT.

This clonotype was detected ten times or more. The chain couples TRBV7-6 to TRBJ2-7, with 10 bases aligning to TRBD1. This CDR3 region has 15 residues. The trim removed 4 bases at V and 5 bases at J, leaving 8 bases unmatched. CDR1 and CDR2 (germline): SGHVS, FNYEAQ. CDR3 sequence (DNA): TGTGCCAGCAGCTCCGGAGGGGGACAGGGGAACGAGCAGTACTTC. Amino acid sequence: CASSSGGGQGNEQYF.

This clonotype was found many times. The chain links TRBV6-4 to TRBJ2-2, with a weak D call TRBD2 (6 bases). V gave up 3 bases and J gave up 0 bases, with 8 bases separating them. CDR1 MRHNA and CDR2 SNTAGT come from the germline V gene. The CDR3 runs 15 residues. In nucleotides, the CDR3 is TGTGCCAGCAGTGAGGGGACTCCGAACACCGGGGAGCTGTTTTTT. Its protein product is CASSEGTPNTGELFF.

In its sample, this clonotype was seen many times. At one end, the junction sequence differs from germline, possibly due to a read error. The chain combines TRBV7-7 with TRBJ2-5, with TRBD2 matching 11 bases. Germline loops: CDR1 SSHAT, CDR2 FNYEAQ (reference sequence). The CDR3 is made up of 14 amino acids. The CDR3 coding sequence is TGTGCTAGCAGCCCGGGACTAGCGGAAGAGACCCAGTACTTC. Its translation is CASSPGLAEETQYF. Based on the CDR3 plus reference TRBV7-7 and TRBJ2-5, the full variable domain is GAGVSQSPRYKVTKRGQDVTLRCDPISSHATLYWYQQALGQGPEFLTYFNYEAQPDKSGLPSDRFSAERPEGSISTLTIQRTEQRDSAMYRCASSPGLAEETQYFGPGTRLLVL.